This T cell receptor beta chain stems from a study of glioma-infiltrating T cells after dendritic cell vaccination. The protocol was immunoSEQ multiplex PCR, while the TCRdb copy is restricted to in-frame clones and leaves out a portion. This sample has fewer than 75,000 clones; 81% occur once, and the top ten carry less than 8%. This clone has only one observation. The sequence was collected from a human donor with glioblastoma. The sample was blood, taken before dendritic cell vaccination.

CDR3 DNA: TGTGCCAGTAGTAATGCCCGGGACAGGGGGACTATCTTCAATCAGCCCCAGCATTTT. It yields the protein CASSNARDRGTIFNQPQHF. J is TRBJ1-5 and V is TRBV19; 11 nucleotides agree with TRBD1. V was pared by 4 bases and J by 3 bases, with 14 bases of the junction left unmatched. Germline assignment: CDR1 LNHDA and CDR2 SQIVND (reference sequence). This CDR3 has 19 amino acids.